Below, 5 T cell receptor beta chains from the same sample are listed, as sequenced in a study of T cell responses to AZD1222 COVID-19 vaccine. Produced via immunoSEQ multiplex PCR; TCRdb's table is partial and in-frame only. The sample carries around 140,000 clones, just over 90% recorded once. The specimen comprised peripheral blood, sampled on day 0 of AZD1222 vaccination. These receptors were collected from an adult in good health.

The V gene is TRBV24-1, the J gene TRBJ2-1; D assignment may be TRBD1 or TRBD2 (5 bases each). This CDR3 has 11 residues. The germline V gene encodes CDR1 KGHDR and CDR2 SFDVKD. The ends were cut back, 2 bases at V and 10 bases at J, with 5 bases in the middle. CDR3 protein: CATSDWGEQFF. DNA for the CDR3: TGTGCCACCAGTGATTGGGGGGAGCAGTTCTTC.

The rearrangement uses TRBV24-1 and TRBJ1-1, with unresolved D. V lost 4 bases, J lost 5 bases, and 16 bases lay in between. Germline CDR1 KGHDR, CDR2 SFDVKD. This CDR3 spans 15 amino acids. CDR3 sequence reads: CATSDLTVAVTEAFF. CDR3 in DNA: TGTGCCACCAGTGACTTGACGGTCGCGGTGACTGAAGCTTTCTTT.

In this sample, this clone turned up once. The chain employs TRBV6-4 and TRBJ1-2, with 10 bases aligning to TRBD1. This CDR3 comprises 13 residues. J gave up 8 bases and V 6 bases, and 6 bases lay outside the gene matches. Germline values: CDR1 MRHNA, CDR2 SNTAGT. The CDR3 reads CASSQTGGIGYTF. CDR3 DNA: TGTGCCAGCAGCCAGACAGGGGGCATCGGCTACACCTTC.

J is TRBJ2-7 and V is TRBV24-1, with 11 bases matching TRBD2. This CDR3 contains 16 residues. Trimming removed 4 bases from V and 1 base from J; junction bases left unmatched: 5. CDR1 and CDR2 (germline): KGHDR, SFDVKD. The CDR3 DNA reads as TGTGCCACCAGTGAAGCCGGGACTAGCGGATCCTACGAGCAGTACTTC. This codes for CATSEAGTSGSYEQYF.

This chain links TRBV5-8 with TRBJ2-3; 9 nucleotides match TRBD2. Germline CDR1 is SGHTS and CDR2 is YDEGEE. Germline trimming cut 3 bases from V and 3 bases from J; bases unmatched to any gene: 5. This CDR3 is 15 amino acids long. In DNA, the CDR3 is TGTGCCAGCAGCTCGGGACTAGCCCGGACAGATACGCAGTATTTT. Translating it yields CASSSGLARTDTQYF.